This TCR beta chain was observed in a study of cytomegalovirus exposure and HLA in healthy donors. Background on the study: Of 300 to 450 genotyped donors, around 76% clustered with self-reported Caucasian donors. The study's findings and limits: TCR beta chains associated with HLA were, in a later analysis, more clonally expanded than equally common others.

Note on this clone: What it recognizes is unknown.

This CDR3 has 14 amino acids. Germline CDR1 and CDR2: MNHEY and SMNVEV (reference sequence). V lost 1 base to trimming and J lost 6 bases; unmatched junction nucleotides: 3. PCR used 60 Vbeta primers and 13 Jbeta primers. The data were produced by immunoSEQ multiplex PCR, yet TCRdb's version contains in-frame clones alone and is incomplete. The sample contains about 120,000 clones, roughly 9.9% of which appear only once. The sequencing input was PBMCs. This sequence originates from a man aged 25-40 years in good health and CMV-seronegative. The chain recombines TRBV27 with TRBJ1-5; 7 positions agree with TRBD1. As DNA, the CDR3 is TGTGCCAGCAGTTTATTAGGGGGCGGTCAGCCCCAGCATTTT. Protein product: CASSLLGGGQPQHF.